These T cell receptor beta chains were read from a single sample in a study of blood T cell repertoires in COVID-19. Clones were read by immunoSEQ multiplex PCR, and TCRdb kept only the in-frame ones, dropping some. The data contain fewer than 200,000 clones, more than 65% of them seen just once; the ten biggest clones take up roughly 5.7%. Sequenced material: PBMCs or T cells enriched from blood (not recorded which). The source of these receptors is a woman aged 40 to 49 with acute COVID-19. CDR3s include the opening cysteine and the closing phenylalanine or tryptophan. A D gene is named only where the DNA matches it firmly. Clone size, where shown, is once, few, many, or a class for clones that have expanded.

CDR3: CSVSQSLSYEQYF; DNA: TGCAGCGTGTCCCAGTCCCTCTCCTACGAGCAGTACTTC; size: NA; V: TRBV29-1; J: TRBJ2-7; D: NA
CDR3: CACSAGPSTYEQYF; DNA: TGTGCCTGTTCCGCAGGGCCCTCCACCTACGAGCAGTACTTC; size: NA; V: TRBV30; J: TRBJ2-7; D: NA
CDR3: CASRSPGLAGGTKNIQYF; DNA: TGTGCCAGCAGATCTCCGGGACTAGCGGGTGGAACCAAAAACATTCAGTACTTC; size: once; V: TRBV7-2; J: TRBJ2-4; D: TRBD2
CDR3: CASRQNTGITGELFF; DNA: TGTGCCAGCAGGCAAAACACAGGGATAACCGGGGAGCTGTTTTTT; size: NA; V: TRBV6-5; J: TRBJ2-2; D: NA
CDR3: CASSQDRETNEKLFF; DNA: TGTGCCAGCAGCCAGGACAGGGAAACTAATGAAAAACTGTTTTTT; size: NA; V: TRBV3-1/TRBV3-2; J: TRBJ1-4; D: TRBD1
CDR3: CASSLGTGDGYTF; DNA: TGCGCCAGCAGCTTGGGGACAGGGGATGGCTACACCTTC; size: NA; V: TRBV5-1; J: TRBJ1-2; D: TRBD1
CDR3: CASSGQGAQVEKLFF; DNA: TGTGCCAGCAGTGGACAGGGGGCACAGGTTGAAAAACTGTTTTTT; size: NA; V: TRBV2; J: TRBJ1-4; D: TRBD1
CDR3: CASSQDRQGVSLVVYGYTF; DNA: TGCGCCAGCAGCCAAGATCGACAGGGAGTAAGTCTTGTCGTCTATGGCTACACCTTC; size: once; V: TRBV4-1; J: TRBJ1-2; D: TRBD1
CDR3: CASSPPVGEYNEQFF; DNA: TGTGCCAGCTCACCACCGGTGGGAGAGTACAATGAGCAGTTCTTC; size: NA; V: TRBV18; J: TRBJ2-1; D: NA
CDR3: CASSLSSGPANYGYTF; DNA: TGTGCCAGCAGCCTGTCCTCAGGGCCGGCTAACTATGGCTACACCTTC; size: few; V: TRBV5-4; J: TRBJ1-2; D: NA
CDR3: CASRGRASGNNEQFF; DNA: TGTGCCAGCAGAGGGAGGGCTAGCGGGAACAATGAGCAGTTCTTC; size: NA; V: TRBV2; J: TRBJ2-1; D: TRBD2
CDR3: CASTRTGDNTEAFF; DNA: TGTGCCAGTACCAGGACAGGGGATAACACTGAAGCTTTCTTT; size: NA; V: TRBV19; J: TRBJ1-1; D: TRBD1
CDR3: CAISESVSGNEQFF; DNA: TGTGCCATCAGTGAGTCGGTGTCCGGCAATGAGCAGTTCTTC; size: NA; V: TRBV10-3; J: TRBJ2-1; D: NA
CDR3: CASSLALVYNEQFF; DNA: TGCGCCAGCAGCTTGGCACTAGTGTACAATGAGCAGTTCTTC; size: once; V: TRBV5-1; J: TRBJ2-1; D: NA
CDR3: CASSLGKTRGGYTF; DNA: TGTGCCAGCAGCTTAGGAAAGACCCGGGGTGGCTACACCTTC; size: NA; V: TRBV13; J: TRBJ1-2; D: NA
CDR3: CASSQRTGGYEQYF; DNA: TGTGCCAGTAGTCAGAGGACAGGGGGCTACGAGCAGTACTTC; size: NA; V: TRBV19; J: TRBJ2-7; D: TRBD1
CDR3: CASSGATSDYGYTF; DNA: TGTGCCAGCAGCGGAGCTACTAGCGACTATGGCTACACCTTC; size: NA; V: TRBV13; J: TRBJ1-2; D: NA
CDR3: CASSQDWSPSTDTQYF; DNA: TGTGCCAGCAGCCAAGATTGGAGTCCTAGCACAGATACGCAGTATTTT; size: NA; V: TRBV3-1/TRBV3-2; J: TRBJ2-3; D: NA
CDR3: CASSFGLNSEAFF; DNA: TGTGCCAGCAGCTTCGGACTTAATTCTGAAGCTTTCTTT; size: NA; V: TRBV7-3; J: TRBJ1-1; D: NA